This entry features one T cell receptor beta chain sequence. Measured with immunoSEQ multiplex PCR; TCRdb has only the in-frame clones, and not every one. The data show under 95,000 clones, with 86% seen just once and around 20% held by the top ten. Germline V gene sequence: CDR1 SGHTA, CDR2 FQGTGA. V lost 7 bases, J lost 1 base, and 19 bases lay in between. This CDR3 has 17 amino acids. The sample originates from a study of blood T cell repertoires in COVID-19. About the research overall: Nucleic acid was either cDNA or gDNA, and it came from T cells, B-cell-depleted T cells, or PBMCs.

This chain joins TRBV7-3 and TRBJ2-2; a weak D match, TRBD2 (7 bases). Sequencing used peripheral blood. The source is a woman of 80 years or more with acute or convalescent COVID-19. CDR3 loop: CASNLYPRGLNTGELFF. The CDR3 DNA is TGTGCCAGCAACCTCTACCCGCGGGGGCTGAACACCGGGGAGCTGTTTTTT.